This T cell receptor beta chain was recovered during a study of shared clonotypes between healthy human individuals. Looking at the study overall: Per donor, CD8 memory used one plate, CD8 naive used two, CD4 memory used three and CD4 naive used three. General study results and limits: Naive CD4 clonotypes were shared across a handful of donors at about 5%. Rarefaction showed sorted-subset sequencing was incomplete despite large depth.

Donors had no recently reported acute infections or vaccinations and were HIV-negative. The germline V gene encodes CDR1 SNHLY and CDR2 FYNNEI. V lost 2 bases to trimming and J lost 9 bases; unmatched junction nucleotides: 4. The CDR3 is made up of 14 amino acids. Notes on this clone: Its antigen is as yet unknown.

TCRdb's table, derived via immunoSEQ multiplex PCR, lists solely in-frame clones and lacks some. This sample has 800,000 to 1,200,000 clones, with approximately 80% found just once. Sequenced: memory CD4+ T cells from PBMCs. Subset here: CD45RA-negative fraction. The genes are TRBV2 and TRBJ2-1; TRBD2 matches 10 bases. This TCR was recovered from a man between 18 and 35 years old in good health. Some clones in this sample may be carry-over from other donors' samples. CDR3 sequence (DNA): TGTGCCAGCAGTGAATCTAGCGGGAGAGGTGAGCAGTTCTTC. As protein: CASSESSGRGEQFF.